This T cell receptor (beta chain) was sequenced in a study of T cell responses to AZD1222 COVID-19 vaccine. The CDR3 is made up of 16 amino acids. CDR1 is SGHTA and CDR2 is FQGNSA in the germline V gene. V dropped 1 base and J dropped 7; count of bases not matched to a gene: 7. Measured with immunoSEQ multiplex PCR; TCRdb has only the in-frame clones, and not every one. The table records around 150,000 clones, 88% of them present only once. The material sequenced was peripheral blood, taken on day 0 of AZD1222 vaccination. The sequence was collected from an adult in good health. The chain couples TRBV7-2 to TRBJ2-2, with 9 bases aligning to TRBD2. CDR3 sequence: CASSLVASGEGGELFF. In DNA, the CDR3 is TGTGCCAGCAGCTTAGTAGCTAGCGGGGAGGGCGGGGAGCTGTTTTTT.